The text below deals with one T cell receptor (beta chain). It has no known antigen specificity. The sample holds no much larger clone one base away, and base qualities are not on file. Whole blood was collected in K2EDTA tubes by collaborating institutions according to the institutions' own protocols. Collaborator samples were shipped for TCRbeta analysis as frozen whole blood, isolated PBMCs, or DNA extracted from either sample type. This record belongs to a study of blood T cell repertoires in COVID-19 (dated by TCRdb to the early 2020s). In terms of the full investigation: The collaborator samples originated in the United States, Italy and Spain and spanned the acute and convalescent phases of COVID-19. A de-identified subject ID, COVID-19 status, age in years and sex were almost always included in the sample metadata. Where HLA class I and class II types were available, the types were taken from metadata supplied by the sample provider, not from assay-based typing. Samples came from the ongoing ImmuneRACE study (first 160 participants) plus 1,254 subjects from 6 global collaborators. The material from the prospective study consisted of cDNA or gDNA derived from T cells, B-cell-depleted T cells, or PBMCs. Deeply sampled blood TCRbeta repertoires from subjects exposed to, actively infected with, or recovered from COVID-19 were included in the dataset. The repertoires were released in a freely available public database meant as a resource for research on the immune response to SARS-CoV-2. The full study reports these points: How much clinical and demographic metadata was included differed by source and by participant, and the metadata was provided uncurated.

Inclusive of the bounding cysteine and phenylalanine, the CDR3 is 14 residues long. Just CDR3 DNA is preserved here, 42 bases in frame from base 1. V has 1 base trimmed and J has 12 bases trimmed; junction bases matching no gene number 7. Via the germline V gene (reference sequence), CDR1 is LNHNV and CDR2 YYDKDF. TCRbeta CDR3 regions were amplified from genomic DNA using the immunoSEQ Assay, a bias-controlled multiplex PCR. From the authors' description of their analysis: Within the assay, amplification of reference gene primers was used to estimate how many nucleated cells each sample contained. To quantify the absolute abundance of each unique TCRbeta CDR3 rearrangement, sequence reads were collapsed and filtered. For each sample, productive Simpson clonality was calculated by taking the square root of Simpson's diversity index across productive rearrangements. Entries here come from immuneACCESS through TCRdb and include only in-frame sequences with V and J called. Some clones fail to appear in such tables; in the studies checked, an unresolved V gene covers under half of the shortfall, and the cause of the remainder is unknown. V, J and clone size derive from that table, while D and trimming were established from the DNA sequence. This sample is represented by hundreds of thousands of clones; around four fifths of them were singletons. Of the sample, 7% to 10% falls within the top ten clones.

The sequence was collected from a woman aged 50 to 60 with acute or convalescent COVID-19. The sequenced sample was peripheral blood. The sequence is built from TRBV15 and TRBJ1-4; the junction holds 8 bases that match TRBD1. The nucleotide sequence is given as TGTGCCACCAGCAGAGCGGGACAGGCCGCAGAACTGTTTTTT. This translates into CATSRAGQAAELFF.